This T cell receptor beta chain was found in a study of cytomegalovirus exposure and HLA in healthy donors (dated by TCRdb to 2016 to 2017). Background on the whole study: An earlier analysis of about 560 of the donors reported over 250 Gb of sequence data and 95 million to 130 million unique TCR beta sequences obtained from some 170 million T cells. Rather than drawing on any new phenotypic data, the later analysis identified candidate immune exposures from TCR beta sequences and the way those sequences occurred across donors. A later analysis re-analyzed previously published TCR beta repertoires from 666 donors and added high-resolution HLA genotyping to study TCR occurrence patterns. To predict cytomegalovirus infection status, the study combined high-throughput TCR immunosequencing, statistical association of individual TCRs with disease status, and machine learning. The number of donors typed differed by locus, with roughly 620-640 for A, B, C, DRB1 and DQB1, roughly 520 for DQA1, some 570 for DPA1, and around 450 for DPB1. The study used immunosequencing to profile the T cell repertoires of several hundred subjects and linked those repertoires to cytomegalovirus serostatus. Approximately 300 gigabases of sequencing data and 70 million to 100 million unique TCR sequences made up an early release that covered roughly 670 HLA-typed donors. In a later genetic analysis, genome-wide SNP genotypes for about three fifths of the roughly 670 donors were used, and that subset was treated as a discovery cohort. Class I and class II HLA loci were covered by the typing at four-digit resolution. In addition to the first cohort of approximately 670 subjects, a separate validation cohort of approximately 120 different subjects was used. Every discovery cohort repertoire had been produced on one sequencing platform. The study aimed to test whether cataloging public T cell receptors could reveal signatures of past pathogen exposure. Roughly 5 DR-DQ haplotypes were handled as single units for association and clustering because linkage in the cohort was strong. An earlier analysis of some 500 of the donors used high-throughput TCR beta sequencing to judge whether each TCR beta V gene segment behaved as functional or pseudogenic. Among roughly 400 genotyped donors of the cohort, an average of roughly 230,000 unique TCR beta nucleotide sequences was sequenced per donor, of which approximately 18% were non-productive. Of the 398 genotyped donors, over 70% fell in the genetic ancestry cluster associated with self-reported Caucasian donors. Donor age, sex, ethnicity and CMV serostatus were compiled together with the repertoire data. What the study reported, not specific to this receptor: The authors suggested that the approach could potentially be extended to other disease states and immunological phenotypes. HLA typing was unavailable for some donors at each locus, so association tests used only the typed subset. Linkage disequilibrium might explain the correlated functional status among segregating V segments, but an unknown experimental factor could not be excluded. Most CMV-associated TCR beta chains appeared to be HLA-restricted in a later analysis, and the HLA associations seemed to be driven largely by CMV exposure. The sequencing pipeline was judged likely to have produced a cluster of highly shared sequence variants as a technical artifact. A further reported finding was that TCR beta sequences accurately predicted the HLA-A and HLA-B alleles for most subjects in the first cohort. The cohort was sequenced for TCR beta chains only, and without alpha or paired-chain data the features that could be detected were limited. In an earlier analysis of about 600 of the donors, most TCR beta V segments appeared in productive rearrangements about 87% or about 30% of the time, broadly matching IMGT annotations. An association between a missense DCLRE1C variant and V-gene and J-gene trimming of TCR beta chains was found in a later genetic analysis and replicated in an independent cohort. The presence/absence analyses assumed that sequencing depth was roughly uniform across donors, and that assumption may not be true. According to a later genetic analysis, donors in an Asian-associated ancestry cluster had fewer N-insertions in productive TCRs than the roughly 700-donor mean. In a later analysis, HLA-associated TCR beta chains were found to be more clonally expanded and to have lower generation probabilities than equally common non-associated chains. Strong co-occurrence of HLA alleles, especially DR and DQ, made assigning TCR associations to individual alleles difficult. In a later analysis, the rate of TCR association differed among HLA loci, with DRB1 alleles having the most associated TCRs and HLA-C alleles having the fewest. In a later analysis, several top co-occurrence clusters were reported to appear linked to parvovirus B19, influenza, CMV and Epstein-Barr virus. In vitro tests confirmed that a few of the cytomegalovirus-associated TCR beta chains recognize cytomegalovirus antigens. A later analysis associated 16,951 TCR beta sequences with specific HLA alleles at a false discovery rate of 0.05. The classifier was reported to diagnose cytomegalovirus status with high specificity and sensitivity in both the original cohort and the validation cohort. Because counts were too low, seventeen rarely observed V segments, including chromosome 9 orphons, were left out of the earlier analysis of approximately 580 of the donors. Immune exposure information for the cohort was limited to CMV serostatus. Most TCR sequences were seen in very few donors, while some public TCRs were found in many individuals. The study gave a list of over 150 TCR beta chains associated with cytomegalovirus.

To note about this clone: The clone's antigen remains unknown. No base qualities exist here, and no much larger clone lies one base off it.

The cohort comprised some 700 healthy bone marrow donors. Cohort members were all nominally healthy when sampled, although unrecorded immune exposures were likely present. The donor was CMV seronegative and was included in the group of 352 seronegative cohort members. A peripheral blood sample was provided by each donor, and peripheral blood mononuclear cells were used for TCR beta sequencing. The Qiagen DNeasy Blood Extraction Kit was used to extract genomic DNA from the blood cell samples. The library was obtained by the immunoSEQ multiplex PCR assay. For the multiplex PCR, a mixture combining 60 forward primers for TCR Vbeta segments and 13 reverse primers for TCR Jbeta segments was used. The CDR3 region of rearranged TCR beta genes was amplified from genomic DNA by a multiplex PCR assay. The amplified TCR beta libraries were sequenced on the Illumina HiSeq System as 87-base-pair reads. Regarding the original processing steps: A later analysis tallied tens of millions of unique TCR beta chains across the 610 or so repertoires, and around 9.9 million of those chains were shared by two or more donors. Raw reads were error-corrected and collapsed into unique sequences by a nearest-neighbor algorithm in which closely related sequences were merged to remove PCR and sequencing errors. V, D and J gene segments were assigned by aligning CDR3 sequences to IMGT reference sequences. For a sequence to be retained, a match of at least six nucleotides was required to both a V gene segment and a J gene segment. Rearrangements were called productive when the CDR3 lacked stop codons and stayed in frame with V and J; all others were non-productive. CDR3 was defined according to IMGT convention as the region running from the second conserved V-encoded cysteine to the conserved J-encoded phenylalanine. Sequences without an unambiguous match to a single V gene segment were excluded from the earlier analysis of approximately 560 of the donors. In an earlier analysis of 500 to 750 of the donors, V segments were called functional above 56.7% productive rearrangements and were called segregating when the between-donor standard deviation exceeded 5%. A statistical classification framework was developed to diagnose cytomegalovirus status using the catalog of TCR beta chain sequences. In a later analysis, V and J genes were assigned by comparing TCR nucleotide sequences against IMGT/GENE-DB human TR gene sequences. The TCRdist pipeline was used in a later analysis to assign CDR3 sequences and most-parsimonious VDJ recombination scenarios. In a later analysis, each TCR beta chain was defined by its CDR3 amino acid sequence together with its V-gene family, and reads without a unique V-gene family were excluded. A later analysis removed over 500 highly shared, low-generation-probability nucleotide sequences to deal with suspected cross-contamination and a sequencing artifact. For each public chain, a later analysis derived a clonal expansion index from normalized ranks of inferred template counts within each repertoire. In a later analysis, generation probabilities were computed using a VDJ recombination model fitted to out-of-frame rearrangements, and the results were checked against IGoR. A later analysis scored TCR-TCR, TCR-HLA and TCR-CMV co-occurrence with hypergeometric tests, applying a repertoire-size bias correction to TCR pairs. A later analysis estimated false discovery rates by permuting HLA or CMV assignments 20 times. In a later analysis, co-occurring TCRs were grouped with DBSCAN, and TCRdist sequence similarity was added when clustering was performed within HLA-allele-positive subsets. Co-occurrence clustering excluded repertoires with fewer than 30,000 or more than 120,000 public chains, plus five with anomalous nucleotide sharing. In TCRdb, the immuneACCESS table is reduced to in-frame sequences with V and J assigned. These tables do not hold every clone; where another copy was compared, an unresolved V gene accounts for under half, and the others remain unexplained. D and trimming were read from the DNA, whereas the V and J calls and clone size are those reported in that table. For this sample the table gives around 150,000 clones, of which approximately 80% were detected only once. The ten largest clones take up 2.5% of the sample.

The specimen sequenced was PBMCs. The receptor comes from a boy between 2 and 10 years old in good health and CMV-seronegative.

The CDR3 protein sequence reads: CASSIGTGGDEHF. The sequenced DNA: TGTGCCAGTAGTATTGGGACAGGGGGCGATGAGCATTTT. The sequence links TRBV19 to TRBJ1-5, and TRBD1 matches 12 of the central bases. Trimming leaves V shorter by 3 bases and J shorter by 14 bases, with the junction holding 5 bases beyond the gene matches. Including cysteine and phenylalanine, the CDR3 has 13 amino acids. The only DNA kept is the CDR3, 39 bases in frame from the first base. From a lookup of the germline V gene (reference sequence), CDR1 and CDR2 are LNHDA and SQIVND.